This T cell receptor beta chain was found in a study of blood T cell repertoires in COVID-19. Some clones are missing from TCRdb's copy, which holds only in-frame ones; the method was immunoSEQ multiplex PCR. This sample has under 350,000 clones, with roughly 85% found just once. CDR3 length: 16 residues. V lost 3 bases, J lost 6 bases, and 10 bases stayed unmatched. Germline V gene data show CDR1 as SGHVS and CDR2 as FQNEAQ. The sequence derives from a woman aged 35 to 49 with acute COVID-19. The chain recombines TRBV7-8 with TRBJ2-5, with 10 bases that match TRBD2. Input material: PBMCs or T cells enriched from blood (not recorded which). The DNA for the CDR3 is TGTGCCAGCAGCTTGCTAGCGGGAGCCCGCTGGAAGACCCAGTACTTC. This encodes CASSLLAGARWKTQYF.